A single T cell receptor beta chain is shown here with its context. A much more abundant neighbour one base away suggests this may be a read error. Unsorted bulk tissue (roughly 17-34 mg) underwent RNA and DNA co-extraction. Patients' primary liver carcinoma was surgically resected. Every tumor contributed samples taken at five separate regions. A primer in the constant region served to generate TCR beta cDNA from approximately 500 ng of total RNA. Each TCR beta library was derived from three nested multiplex PCR rounds that employed slightly modified ARM-PCR. A C-beta reverse primer and TRBV1-TRBV30 forward primers served in each of the first two PCR rounds, at about 10 cycles apiece. One entry per CDR3 protein, called by TCRdb with MiXCR from the multiplex PCR reads. This table holds more than 85,000 distinct CDR3 sequences, approximately 82% found once. The data belong to a study of tumor-infiltrating lymphocytes in primary liver carcinoma. Looking at the study overall: The patient population consisted of men and women between 30 and 69 years of age.

The CDR3 contains 15 residues. Germline assignment: CDR1 MDHEN and CDR2 SYDVKM. With 4 bases clipped from V and 3 bases from J, the junction kept 4 bases outside the gene matches. Sequencing was done on a sample of liver tumor tissue from sampling region 3. Subset of the sample: tumor region T3, left-lateral pole. The sequence was obtained from a man aged 35 to 55 with primary liver carcinoma and hepatitis B virus infection. The chain is built from TRBV28 and TRBJ1-3; 9 bases are a match to TRBD1. The CDR3 region has the DNA TGTGCCAGCAGTTCGACAGGGGGTCTTGGAAACACCATATATTTT. Its protein product is CASSSTGGLGNTIYF.